This T cell receptor (beta chain) derives from a study of blood T cells in healthy people across ages. Together with a sample-barcoded 5' primer, a J-beta primer mix was included in a second PCR lasting about 7 to 11 cycles. A 12-random-nucleotide template-switch adaptor tagged each cDNA molecule. TCRdb passed the 5' RACE reads through MiXCR, listing each CDR3 protein once. The sample has 850,000 to 1,100,000 distinct CDR3 sequences, roughly two fifths seen once. V was shortened by 3 bases and J by 0 bases, with 16 bases between the two germline ends. Germline values: CDR1 LGHDT, CDR2 YNNKEL (reference sequence). CDR3 length equals 17 residues.

The chain carries TRBV3-1 and TRBJ2-3; D assignment may be TRBD1 or TRBD2 (6 bases each). The specimen sequenced was blood. This TCR came from a man between 18 and 35 years old in good health. CDR3 DNA sequence: TGTGCCAGCAGCCAGGAGTCGGGGGCCGTAAGCACAGATACGCAGTATTTT. It yields the protein CASSQESGAVSTDTQYF.